This TCR beta chain was observed in a study of regulatory T cells in long-lasting Graves disease. Time point defined: newly diagnosed GD, antithyroid drugs for less than 3 months. PBMC-extracted RNA yielded the TCR library. Germline values: CDR1 SGHKS, CDR2 YYEKEE (reference sequence). V dropped 0 bases and J dropped 2 bases, with 11 bases sitting between them. The CDR3 is 15 amino acids. In building TCR beta libraries, iRepertoire HTBI primers were used together with Arm-PCR of CDR3 regions. TCRdb reprocessed the multiplex PCR reads with MiXCR, giving one entry per CDR3 protein. The sample has 380,000 or so distinct CDR3 sequences; around 15% are singletons. These same data were also listed under a study on T cells in Graves' hyperthyroidism and ophthalmopathy.

The sample was peripheral blood mononuclear cells (PBMCs), taken at new diagnosis, from a patient treated with antithyroid drugs. This receptor was taken from a woman aged 18-35 years with Graves disease. V and J are TRBV5-5 and TRBJ2-5, with a weak D call TRBD2 (5 bases). CDR3 sequence reads: CASSLGRREQETQYF. The CDR3, as DNA: TGTGCCAGCAGCTTGGGCCGACGGGAACAAGAGACCCAGTACTTC.